These 17 T cell receptor beta chains were sequenced from one sample in a study of T cell repertoires in cytomegalovirus infection (dated by TCRdb to between 2018 and 2020). The instrument given in TCRdb is Illumina HiSeq 1500. TCRdb trimmed public reads at Q25 via fastp, called clones via MiXCR and kept in-frame beta chains. Each CDR3 protein appears once, grouped with its most common genes and DNA. The sample table shows approximately 150,000 distinct CDR3 sequences, and over 15% are seen once. The ten largest clones capture approximately 18% of the sample. The sample comprised CD8+ T cells from PBMCs. The receptors were sampled from a human donor in good health (CMV status not recorded). Some clones in this sample may be carry-over from other donors' samples.

J is TRBJ2-1 and V is TRBV7-9, with D hard to call. Germline V CDR1 and CDR2: SEHNR, FQNEAQ (reference sequence). The CDR3 extends over 17 amino acids. V was shortened by 3 bases and J by 7 bases, with 22 bases between the two germline ends. The CDR3 nucleotides are TGTGCCAGCAGCTTCGCTTTTAAGGCAGGCGTTGGTAATGAGCAGTTCTTC. Its protein product is CASSFAFKAGVGNEQFF.

The V call is TRBV6-6, the J call TRBJ2-1; 15 bases match TRBD2. Trimming took 5 bases from V and 7 from J; bases not matched to a gene: 18. This CDR3 contains 20 residues. CDR1 and CDR2 from the germline V gene are MNHNY and SVGAGI (reference sequence). The CDR3, as DNA: TGTGCCAGCAGTCCCCGCCGCACCGGACTAGCGGGGGGGACTGGGAATGAGCAGTTCTTC. Translated: CASSPRRTGLAGGTGNEQFF.

The chain combines TRBV7-9 with TRBJ2-7, with D unclear. The V gene's germline CDR1 is SEHNR and CDR2 FQNEAQ (reference sequence). The CDR3 is 15 residues long. Trimming left V 5 bases short and J 2 bases short, with 16 bases between. The CDR3, as DNA: TGTGCCAGCAGCCCCCGGCTGGGGTTTCCCTACGAGCAGTACTTC. Encoded protein: CASSPRLGFPYEQYF.

V and J are TRBV6-6 and TRBJ2-7; TRBD2 aligns across 15 bases. The CDR3 consists of 15 residues. V was clipped by 7 bases and J by 7 bases; unmatched bases: 8. CDR1 and CDR2 (germline): MNHNY, SVGAGI (reference sequence). The CDR3 sequence is CASIFAGLAGGEQYF. The CDR3 DNA sequence: TGTGCCAGCATTTTTGCGGGACTAGCGGGAGGAGAGCAGTACTTC.

The V gene is TRBV20-1, the J gene TRBJ2-7, with 8 bases that match TRBD2. The CDR3 has 13 amino acids. CDR1 DFQATT and CDR2 SNEGSKA come from the germline V gene (reference sequence). The J segment lost 0 bases and the V segment lost 6 bases, leaving 4 bases of the junction unmatched. In DNA, the CDR3 is TGCAGTGCCGAGAGCGGGAGCTCCTACGAGCAGTACTTC. It encodes CSAESGSSYEQYF.

Here the CDR3 DNA reads TGTGCCAGCAGTTACGGGGGGGACAGAGTGAACAATGAGCAGTTCTTC. As protein: CASSYGGDRVNNEQFF. The V and J genes are TRBV6-2 or TRBV6-3 and TRBJ2-1; D tentatively reads TRBD1 or TRBD2 (7 bases each). The CDR3 is 16 amino acids. Trimming took 2 bases from V and 5 from J, leaving 16 bases between them. Germline CDR1 and CDR2: MNHEY and SVGEGT.

This chain links TRBV19 with TRBJ2-7; D possibly uses TRBD1 or TRBD2 (5 bases each). The CDR3 consists of 12 residues. Trimming shortened V by 8 bases and J by 4 bases, and 12 bases separated the two germline ends. Germline values: CDR1 LNHDA, CDR2 SQIVND (reference sequence). CDR3 DNA: TGTGCCAGTGGGACCGATGGGTACGAGCAGTACTTC. Translating it yields CASGTDGYEQYF.

This clonotype was counted between two and nine times. This sequence joins TRBV28 and TRBJ2-1, with D possibly matching TRBD2 (6 bases). Germline-derived CDR1 and CDR2 are MDHEN and SYDVKM. Between the trimmed V and J ends, which lost 2 bases and 6 bases, there was a span of 14 bases. CDR3 length: 15 amino acids. The CDR3 loop is CASSLGAGGLNEQFF. The CDR3 DNA follows: TGTGCCAGCAGTTTAGGGGCTGGGGGACTCAATGAGCAGTTCTTC. Combining the CDR3 with reference TRBV28 and TRBJ2-1 gives the whole variable domain DVKVTQSSRYLVKRTGEKVFLECVQDMDHENMFWYRQDPGLGLRLIYFSYDVKMKEKGDIPEGYSVSREKKERFSLILESASTNQTSMYLCASSLGAGGLNEQFFGPGTRLTVL.

This clonotype was seen a handful of times. The V call is TRBV23-1, the J call TRBJ2-2; no reliable D call. TRBV23-1 is noted as an ORF with a role that remains uncertain. V lost 7 bases and J lost 10, with 13 bases in between. There are 12 residues in the CDR3. CDR3 region: CASTGPVVELFF. DNA of the CDR3: TGCGCCAGCACCGGACCCGTTGTGGAGCTGTTTTTT.

This clonotype was observed a few times. The V and J genes are TRBV12-5 and TRBJ2-3; no reliable D call. The germline V gene encodes CDR1 LGHNT and CDR2 FRNRAP. V lost 2 bases to trimming and J lost 0 bases, with 3 bases between them. This CDR3 is built from 13 residues. This CDR3 reads CASGLWSTDTQYF. DNA for the CDR3: TGTGCTAGTGGTTTGTGGAGCACAGATACGCAGTATTTT.

The V gene is TRBV7-2, the J gene TRBJ1-2; perhaps TRBD1 as D (5 bases). Trimming removed 1 base from V and 0 bases from J, with 12 bases in between. CDR3 length equals 16 residues. In germline, CDR1 is SGHTA, CDR2 FQGNSA. CDR3 protein: CASSLGGYSPNYGYTF. CDR3 DNA: TGTGCCAGCAGCTTAGGGGGGTATAGCCCTAACTATGGCTACACCTTC.

This chain joins TRBV5-1 and TRBJ1-1, with 10 bases fitting TRBD1. The V gene's germline CDR1 is SGHRS and CDR2 YFSETQ. CDR3 length: 13 amino acids. V shed 4 bases, J shed 5 bases, and the junction held 2 bases outside the gene matches. The CDR3 reads CASSVDRGTEAFF. The CDR3 DNA reads as TGCGCCAGCAGCGTGGACAGGGGGACTGAAGCTTTCTTT.

The chain uses TRBV6-6 and TRBJ2-7; unclear D gene. Trimming left V 2 bases short and J 9 bases short, with 8 bases between. Germline V gives CDR1 MNHNY, CDR2 SVGAGI (reference sequence). This CDR3 has 11 residues. The CDR3 nucleotides are TGTGCCAGCAGTTACGATGACGGGCAGTACTTC. Residues: CASSYDDGQYF.

The chain joins TRBV7-8 to TRBJ2-3, with D possibly TRBD1 on 6 matching bases. Germline V gene lookup returns CDR1 SGHVS and CDR2 FQNEAQ. The CDR3 is 16 residues long. V lost 5 bases and J lost 2, with 17 bases in between. The CDR3 DNA follows: TGTGCCAGCAGCGTCAGAGGGGGTTGGGACACAGATACGCAGTATTTT. As protein: CASSVRGGWDTDTQYF.

The chain employs TRBV7-6 and TRBJ2-7; 8 bases are a match to TRBD2. Germline V gene data show CDR1 as SGHVS and CDR2 as FNYEAQ. The ends lost 1 base at V and 7 bases at J; junction bases unmatched: 6. The CDR3 extends over 14 amino acids. This CDR3 is CASSLDGGAYEQYF. CDR3 nucleotides: TGTGCCAGCAGCTTAGACGGGGGGGCGTATGAGCAGTACTTC.

Comments on this clonotype: Since no conserved phenylalanine or tryptophan closes the CDR3, a read error is the likely cause. Here the CDR3 DNA reads TGCAGCGTTGTGGGGGGGCGGGGTTCTTACAATGAGCAGTTCTTA. It specifies CSVVGGRGSYNEQFL. V is TRBV29-1 and J is TRBJ2-1; TRBD2 might be the D (7 bases). The CDR3 spans 15 residues. The V end was cut by 4 bases, the J end by 4 bases, with 17 bases between. Germline lookup yields CDR1 SQVTM and CDR2 ANQGSEA.

The chain joins TRBV27 to TRBJ2-1, with D perhaps TRBD1 (5 bases). Germline lookup yields CDR1 MNHEY and CDR2 SMNVEV (reference sequence). This CDR3 region has 15 residues. V was pared by 8 bases and J by 1 base, with 15 bases between. DNA for the CDR3: TGTGCCAGCTTCCCCAGGGATACGTCCTACAATGAGCAGTTCTTC. It yields the protein CASFPRDTSYNEQFF.